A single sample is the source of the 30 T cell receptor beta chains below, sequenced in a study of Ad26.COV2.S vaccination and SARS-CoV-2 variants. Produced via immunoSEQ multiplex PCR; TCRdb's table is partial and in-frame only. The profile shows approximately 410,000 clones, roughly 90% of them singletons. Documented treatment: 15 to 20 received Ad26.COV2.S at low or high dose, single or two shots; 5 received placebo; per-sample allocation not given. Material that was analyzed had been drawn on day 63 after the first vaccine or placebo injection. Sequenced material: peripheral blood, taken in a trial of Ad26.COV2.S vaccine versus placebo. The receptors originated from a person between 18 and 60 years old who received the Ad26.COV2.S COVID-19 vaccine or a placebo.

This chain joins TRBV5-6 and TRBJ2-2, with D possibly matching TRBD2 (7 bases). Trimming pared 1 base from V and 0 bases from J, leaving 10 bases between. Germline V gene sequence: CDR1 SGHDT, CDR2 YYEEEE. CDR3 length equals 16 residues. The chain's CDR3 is CASSLTGGPNTGELFF. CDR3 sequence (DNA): TGTGCCAGCAGCTTGACCGGGGGGCCGAACACCGGGGAGCTGTTTTTT.

The CDR3 nucleotides read TGTGCCAGCAGCTTAGAGATCAAGACAGGGCGCTCTGGAAACACCATATATTTT. It yields the protein CASSLEIKTGRSGNTIYF. J is TRBJ1-3 and V is TRBV7-2, with 7 bases fitting TRBD1. Germline CDR1 reads SGHTA; CDR2 reads FQGNSA. V lost 1 base and J lost 0; bases outside the gene matches: 9. This CDR3 has 18 residues.

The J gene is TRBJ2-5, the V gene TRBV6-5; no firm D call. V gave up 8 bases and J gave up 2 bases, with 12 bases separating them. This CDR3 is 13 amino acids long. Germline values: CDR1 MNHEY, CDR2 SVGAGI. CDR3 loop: CASLLGSQETQYF. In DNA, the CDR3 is TGTGCCAGCCTCTTGGGTAGTCAAGAGACCCAGTACTTC.

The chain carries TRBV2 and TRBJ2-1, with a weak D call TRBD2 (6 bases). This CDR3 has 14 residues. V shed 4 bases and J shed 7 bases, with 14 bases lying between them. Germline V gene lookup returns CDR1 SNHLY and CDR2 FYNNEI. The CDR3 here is CASSAFGTYNEQFF. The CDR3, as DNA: TGTGCCAGCAGTGCCTTCGGGACTTATAATGAGCAGTTCTTC.

CDR3 nucleotides: TGCGCCAGCAGCCACCCGGTAGCGGGGGGTTCCTACAATGAGCAGTTCTTC. This codes for CASSHPVAGGSYNEQFF. The chain links TRBV4-3 to TRBJ2-1, with 10 bases matching TRBD2. The CDR3 loop spans 17 amino acids. CDR1 is LGHNA, CDR2 YSLEER, per germline. With 3 bases clipped from V and 1 base from J, the junction kept 6 bases outside the gene matches.

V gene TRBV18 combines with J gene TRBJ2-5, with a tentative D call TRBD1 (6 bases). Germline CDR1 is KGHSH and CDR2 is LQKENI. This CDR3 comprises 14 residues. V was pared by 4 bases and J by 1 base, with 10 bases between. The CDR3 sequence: CASSLIQGQETQYF. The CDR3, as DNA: TGTGCCAGCTCACTCATACAGGGCCAAGAGACCCAGTACTTC.

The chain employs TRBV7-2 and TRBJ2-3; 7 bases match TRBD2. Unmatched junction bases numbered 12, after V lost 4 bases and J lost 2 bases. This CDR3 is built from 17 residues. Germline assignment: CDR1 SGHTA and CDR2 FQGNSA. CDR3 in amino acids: CASSSPPSGLPTDTQYF. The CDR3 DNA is TGTGCCAGCAGCTCCCCCCCTAGCGGTTTACCCACAGATACGCAGTATTTT.

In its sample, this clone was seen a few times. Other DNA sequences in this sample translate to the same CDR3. CDR3 nucleotide sequence: TGTGCCAGCAGCTTGACAGGGAACACTGAAGCTTTCTTT. Protein: CASSLTGNTEAFF. This chain uses TRBV7-2 with TRBJ1-1; D possibly corresponds to TRBD1 (6 bases). Trimming shortened V by 3 bases and J by 1 base, and 6 bases separated the two germline ends. The CDR3 contains 13 residues. Germline CDR1 reads SGHTA; CDR2 reads FQGNSA.

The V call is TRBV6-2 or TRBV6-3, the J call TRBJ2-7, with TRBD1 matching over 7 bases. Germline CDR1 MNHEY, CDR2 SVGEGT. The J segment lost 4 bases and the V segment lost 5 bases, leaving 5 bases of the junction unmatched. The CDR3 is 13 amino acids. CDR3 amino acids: CASSKDRVYEQYF. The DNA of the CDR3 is TGTGCCAGCAGTAAAGACAGGGTTTACGAGCAGTACTTC.

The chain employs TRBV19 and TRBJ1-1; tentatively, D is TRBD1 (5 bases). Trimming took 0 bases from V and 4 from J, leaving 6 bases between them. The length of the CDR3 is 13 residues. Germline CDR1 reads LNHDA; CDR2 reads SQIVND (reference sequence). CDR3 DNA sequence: TGTGCCAGTAGTATAGACAGGGCCACTGAAGCTTTCTTT. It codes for CASSIDRATEAFF. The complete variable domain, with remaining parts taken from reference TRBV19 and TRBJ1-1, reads DGGITQSPKYLFRKEGQNVTLSCEQNLNHDAMYWYRQDPGQGLRLIYYSQIVNDFQKGDIAEGYSVSREKKESFPLTVTSAQKNPTAFYLCASSIDRATEAFFGQGTRLTVV.

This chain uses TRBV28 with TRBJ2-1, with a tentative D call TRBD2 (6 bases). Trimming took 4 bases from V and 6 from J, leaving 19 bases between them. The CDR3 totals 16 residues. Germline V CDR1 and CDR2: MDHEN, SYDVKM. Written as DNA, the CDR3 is TGTGCCAGCAGTTCTGCGACTAGTAGGACATTCAATGAGCAGTTCTTC. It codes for CASSSATSRTFNEQFF.

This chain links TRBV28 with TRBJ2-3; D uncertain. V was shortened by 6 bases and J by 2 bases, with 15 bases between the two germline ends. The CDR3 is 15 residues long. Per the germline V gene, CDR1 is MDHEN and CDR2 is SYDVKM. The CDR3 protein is CASSRPPVHTDTQYF. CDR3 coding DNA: TGTGCCAGCAGCCGACCCCCGGTCCACACAGATACGCAGTATTTT.

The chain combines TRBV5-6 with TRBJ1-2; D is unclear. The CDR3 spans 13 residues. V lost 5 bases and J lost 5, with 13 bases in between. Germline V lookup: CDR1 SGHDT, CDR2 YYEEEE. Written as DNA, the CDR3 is TGTGCCAGCAGACCAACAGTCACTTATGGCTACACCTTC. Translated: CASRPTVTYGYTF.

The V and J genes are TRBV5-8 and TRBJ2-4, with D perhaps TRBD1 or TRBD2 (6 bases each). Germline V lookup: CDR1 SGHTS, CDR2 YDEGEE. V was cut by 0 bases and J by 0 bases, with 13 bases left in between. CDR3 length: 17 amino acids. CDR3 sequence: CASSLGAGGEAKNIQYF. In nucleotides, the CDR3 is TGTGCCAGCAGCTTGGGGGCCGGGGGCGAAGCCAAAAACATTCAGTACTTC.

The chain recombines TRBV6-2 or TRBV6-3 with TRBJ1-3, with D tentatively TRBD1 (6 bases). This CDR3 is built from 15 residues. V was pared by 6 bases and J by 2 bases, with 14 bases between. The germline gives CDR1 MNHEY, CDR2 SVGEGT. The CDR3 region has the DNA TGTGCCAGCAGCCGAGCGAACAGGGCTGGAAACACCATATATTTT. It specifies CASSRANRAGNTIYF.

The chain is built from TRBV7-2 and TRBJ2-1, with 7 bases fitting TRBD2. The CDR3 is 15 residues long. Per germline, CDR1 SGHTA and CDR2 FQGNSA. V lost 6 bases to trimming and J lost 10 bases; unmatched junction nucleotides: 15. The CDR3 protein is CASSRVWARGDEQFF. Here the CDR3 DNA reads TGTGCCAGCAGTCGCGTTTGGGCCCGGGGGGACGAGCAGTTCTTC.

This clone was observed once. The DNA for the CDR3 is TGTGCCAGCAGCGGAAGGACCTACGAGCAGTACTTC. Amino acid sequence: CASSGRTYEQYF. The V gene is TRBV3-1 (or the pseudogene TRBV3-2), the J gene TRBJ2-7; D is undetermined. The V gene lost 5 bases and the J gene lost 2 bases, with 7 bases spanning the gap. Germline values: CDR1 LGHDT, CDR2 YNNKEL (reference sequence). The length of the CDR3 is 12 residues.

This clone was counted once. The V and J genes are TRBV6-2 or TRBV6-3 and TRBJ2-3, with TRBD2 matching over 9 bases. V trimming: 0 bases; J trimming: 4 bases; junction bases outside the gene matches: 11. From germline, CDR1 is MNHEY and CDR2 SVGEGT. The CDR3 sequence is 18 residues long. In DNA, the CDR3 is TGTGCCAGCAGTTACTCTGTGAGTGGGCGGGGGGGCCCAGATACGCAGTATTTT. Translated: CASSYSVSGRGGPDTQYF.

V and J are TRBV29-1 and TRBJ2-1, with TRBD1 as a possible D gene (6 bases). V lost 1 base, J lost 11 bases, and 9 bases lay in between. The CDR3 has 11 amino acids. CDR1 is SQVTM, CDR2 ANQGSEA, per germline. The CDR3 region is CSVEGGQKQFF. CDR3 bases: TGCAGCGTTGAAGGGGGGCAGAAGCAGTTCTTC.

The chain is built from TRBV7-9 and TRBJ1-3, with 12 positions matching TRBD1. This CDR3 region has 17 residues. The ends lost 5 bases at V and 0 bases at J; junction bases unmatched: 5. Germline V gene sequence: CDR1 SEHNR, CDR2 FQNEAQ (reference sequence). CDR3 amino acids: CASSPRDRGPSGNTIYF. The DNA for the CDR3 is TGTGCCAGCAGCCCCCGGGACAGGGGGCCCTCTGGAAACACCATATATTTT.

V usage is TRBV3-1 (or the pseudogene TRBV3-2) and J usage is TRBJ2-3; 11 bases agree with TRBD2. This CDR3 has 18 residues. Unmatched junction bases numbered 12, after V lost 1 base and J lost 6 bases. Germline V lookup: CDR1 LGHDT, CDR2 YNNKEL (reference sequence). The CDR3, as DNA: TGTGCCAGCAGCCAAGTTAAGGGTAGCGGGGGGGCATGGGATACGCAGTATTTT. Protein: CASSQVKGSGGAWDTQYF.

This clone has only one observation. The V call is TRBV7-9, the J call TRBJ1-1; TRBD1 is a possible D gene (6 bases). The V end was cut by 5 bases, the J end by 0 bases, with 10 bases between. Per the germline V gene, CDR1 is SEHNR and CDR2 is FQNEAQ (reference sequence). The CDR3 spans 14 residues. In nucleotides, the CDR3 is TGTGCCAGCAGCGAACAGGGTATGAACACTGAAGCTTTCTTT. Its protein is CASSEQGMNTEAFF.

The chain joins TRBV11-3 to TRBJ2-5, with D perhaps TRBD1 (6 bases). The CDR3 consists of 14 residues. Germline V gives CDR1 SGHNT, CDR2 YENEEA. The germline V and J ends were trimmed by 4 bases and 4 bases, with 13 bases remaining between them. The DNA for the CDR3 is TGTGCCAGCAGCTCCTCGACAGGAGGAGAGACCCAGTACTTC. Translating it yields CASSSSTGGETQYF.

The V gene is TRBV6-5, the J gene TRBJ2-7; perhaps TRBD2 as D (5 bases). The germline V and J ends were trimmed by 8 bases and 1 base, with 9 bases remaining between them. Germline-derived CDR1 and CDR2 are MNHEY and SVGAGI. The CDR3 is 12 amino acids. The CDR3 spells CASRTVSYEQYF. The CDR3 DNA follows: TGTGCCAGCCGGACTGTTTCCTACGAGCAGTACTTC.

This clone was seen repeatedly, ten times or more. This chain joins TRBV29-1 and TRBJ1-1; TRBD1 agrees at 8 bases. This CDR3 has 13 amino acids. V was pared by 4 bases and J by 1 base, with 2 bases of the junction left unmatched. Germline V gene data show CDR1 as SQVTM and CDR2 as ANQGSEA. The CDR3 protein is CSVGQGRNTEAFF. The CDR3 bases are TGCAGCGTTGGACAGGGGAGGAACACTGAAGCTTTCTTT. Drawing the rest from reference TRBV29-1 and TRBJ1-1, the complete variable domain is SAVISQKPSRDICQRGTSLTIQCQVDSQVTMMFWYRQQPGQSLTLIATANQGSEATYESGFVIDKFPISRPNLTFSTLTVSNMSPEDSSIYLCSVGQGRNTEAFFGQGTRLTVV.

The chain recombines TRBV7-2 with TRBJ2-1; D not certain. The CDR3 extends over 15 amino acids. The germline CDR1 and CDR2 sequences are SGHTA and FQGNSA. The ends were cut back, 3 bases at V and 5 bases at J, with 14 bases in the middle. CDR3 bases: TGTGCCAGCAGCTTCGCTTATAGCCTACACAATGAGCAGTTCTTC. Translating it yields CASSFAYSLHNEQFF.

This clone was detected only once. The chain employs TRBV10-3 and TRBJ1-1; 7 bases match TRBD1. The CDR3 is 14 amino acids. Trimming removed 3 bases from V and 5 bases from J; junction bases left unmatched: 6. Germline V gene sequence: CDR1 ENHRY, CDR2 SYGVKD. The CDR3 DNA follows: TGTGCCATCAGTGAAGCAGGGGGGGGGACTGAAGCTTTCTTT. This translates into CAISEAGGGTEAFF.

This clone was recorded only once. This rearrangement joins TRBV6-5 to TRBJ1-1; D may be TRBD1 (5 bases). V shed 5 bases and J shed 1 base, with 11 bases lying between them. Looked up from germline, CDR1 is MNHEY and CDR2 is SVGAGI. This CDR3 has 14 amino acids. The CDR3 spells CASSPTGTNTEAFF. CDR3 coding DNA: TGTGCCAGCAGTCCAACCGGGACGAACACTGAAGCTTTCTTT.

CDR3 nucleotides: TGTGCCAGCAGCTTAGCTGTGGGCTCAGATACGCAGTATTTT. The encoded protein is CASSLAVGSDTQYF. This chain uses TRBV7-9 with TRBJ2-3; D is undetermined. The ends were cut back, 0 bases at V and 4 bases at J, with 8 bases in the middle. Germline V gene sequence: CDR1 SEHNR, CDR2 FQNEAQ (reference sequence). The CDR3 sequence is 14 residues long.

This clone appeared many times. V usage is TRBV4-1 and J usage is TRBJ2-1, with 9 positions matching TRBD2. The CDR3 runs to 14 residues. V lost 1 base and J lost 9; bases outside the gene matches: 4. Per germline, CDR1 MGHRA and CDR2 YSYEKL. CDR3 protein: CASSQAGTSSEQFF. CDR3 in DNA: TGCGCCAGCAGCCAAGCCGGGACTAGCTCTGAGCAGTTCTTC.